The 20 T cell receptor beta chains presented below share a single source sample, sequenced in a study of blood T cell repertoires in COVID-19. This table comes from immunoSEQ multiplex PCR, and its TCRdb copy is limited to in-frame clones, with some not included. There are around 100,000 clones in the sample; approximately 90% occur only once, and under 6% lies in the top ten. The sequenced material came from peripheral blood. The receptors come from a woman between 45 and 60 years old with acute or convalescent COVID-19.

The CDR3 DNA reads TGTGCCAGTAGTATAGTAAGAAGAGCGCAAGCTTTCTTT. Translation: CASSIVRRAQAFF. The V and J genes are TRBV19 and TRBJ1-1, with D uncertain. Germline assignment: CDR1 LNHDA and CDR2 SQIVND (reference sequence). The V gene lost 1 base and the J gene lost 9 bases, with 12 bases spanning the gap. CDR3 length: 13 amino acids. The full variable domain, its missing parts supplied by reference TRBV19 and TRBJ1-1, is DGGITQSPKYLFRKEGQNVTLSCEQNLNHDAMYWYRQDPGQGLRLIYYSQIVNDFQKGDIAEGYSVSREKKESFPLTVTSAQKNPTAFYLCASSIVRRAQAFFGQGTRLTVV.

The chain recombines TRBV19 with TRBJ2-2; D not certain. Germline V gene sequence: CDR1 LNHDA, CDR2 SQIVND (reference sequence). The CDR3 has 13 residues. The V and J ends lost 3 bases and 6 bases respectively, with 8 bases between them. CDR3 DNA: TGTGCCAGTAGTATTCTTCCCGCCGGGGAGCTGTTTTTT. Residues: CASSILPAGELFF.

The rearrangement links TRBV28 to TRBJ1-5; 7 bases align to TRBD1. CDR3 length equals 15 residues. CDR1 MDHEN and CDR2 SYDVKM come from the germline V gene. After removal of 2 bases from V and 5 bases from J, the junction contained 6 bases not matched to a gene. CDR3 bases: TGTGCCAGCAGTTTAAAACAGGGGCCCTATCAGCCCCAGCATTTT. This sequence encodes CASSLKQGPYQPQHF.

The chain links TRBV2 to TRBJ2-6; the match to TRBD1 covers 8 bases. Germline CDR1 reads SNHLY; CDR2 reads FYNNEI. The CDR3 is 10 residues long. Losses at the gene ends were 8 bases for V and 16 bases for J; bases not matched to a gene: 4. CDR3 protein: CASGRDRLTF. The CDR3 region has the DNA TGTGCCAGCGGTCGGGACAGGCTGACTTTC.

The chain joins TRBV19 to TRBJ1-3; no reliable D call. With 5 bases removed from V and 4 bases from J, the gap between germline ends came to 9 bases. CDR1 is LNHDA and CDR2 is SQIVND in the germline V gene (reference sequence). The CDR3 is made up of 13 amino acids. CDR3 amino acids: CASSPPAGNTIYF. The CDR3 DNA is TGTGCCAGTAGTCCCCCAGCGGGAAACACCATATATTTT.

The J gene is TRBJ2-7, the V gene TRBV7-3, with D unclear. Germline CDR1 and CDR2: SGHTA and FQGTGA. The V end was cut by 2 bases, the J end by 6 bases, with 8 bases between. This CDR3 spans 12 amino acids. CDR3 DNA sequence: TGTGCCAGCAGCTTACCCCCGGGCGAGCAGTACTTC. Translation gives CASSLPPGEQYF.

The genes are TRBV3-1 (or the pseudogene TRBV3-2) and TRBJ1-2; the D is unclear. The germline CDR1 and CDR2 sequences are LGHDT and YNNKEL (reference sequence). The CDR3 spans 15 residues. Between the trimmed V and J ends, which lost 1 base and 8 bases, there was a span of 17 bases. The CDR3, as DNA: TGTGCCAGCAGCCAAGCCTCTCGGGGTAGCGACGGCTACACCTTC. The encoded protein is CASSQASRGSDGYTF.

This rearrangement joins TRBV7-9 to TRBJ1-1, with D maybe TRBD1 (5 bases). CDR3 length equals 15 residues. V lost 2 bases and J 4 bases, leaving 14 bases between the germline ends. CDR1 is SEHNR, CDR2 FQNEAQ, per germline (reference sequence). The CDR3 region has the DNA TGTGCCAGCAGCTTAACACGGACGGGGGGCACTGAAGCTTTCTTT. It codes for CASSLTRTGGTEAFF.

In regard to this clone: Other DNA sequences in this specimen translate into the identical CDR3. The J gene is TRBJ1-5, the V gene TRBV30; D is perhaps TRBD1 (5 bases). CDR1 is GTSNPN, CDR2 SVGIG, per germline (reference sequence). Trimming pared 0 bases from V and 2 bases from J, leaving 5 bases between. The CDR3 is 13 residues long. CDR3 loop: CAWSVGGNQPQHF. The CDR3 DNA sequence: TGTGCCTGGAGTGTAGGGGGCAATCAGCCCCAGCATTTT.

V is TRBV3-1 (or the pseudogene TRBV3-2) and J is TRBJ1-2; no reliable D call. The CDR3 contains 11 residues. V was pared by 3 bases and J by 7 bases, with 6 bases between. Germline V gene lookup returns CDR1 LGHDT and CDR2 YNNKEL (reference sequence). Written as DNA, the CDR3 is TGTGCCAGCAGCCACGGGTTTGGCTACACCTTC. Its translation: CASSHGFGYTF.

The chain employs TRBV19 and TRBJ1-6, with 7 nucleotides matching TRBD1. The CDR3 is 15 amino acids. The V gene's germline CDR1 is LNHDA and CDR2 SQIVND (reference sequence). The ends lost 3 bases at V and 5 bases at J; junction bases unmatched: 4. CDR3 DNA sequence: TGTGCCAGTAGTATCGGGACAGTTAATAATTCACCCCTCCACTTT. This encodes CASSIGTVNNSPLHF. The complete variable domain, with remaining parts taken from reference TRBV19 and TRBJ1-6, reads DGGITQSPKYLFRKEGQNVTLSCEQNLNHDAMYWYRQDPGQGLRLIYYSQIVNDFQKGDIAEGYSVSREKKESFPLTVTSAQKNPTAFYLCASSIGTVNNSPLHFGNGTRLTVT.

The chain uses TRBV4-1 and TRBJ1-6; a weak D match, TRBD1 (5 bases). The CDR3 runs to 17 residues. Germline V gene lookup returns CDR1 MGHRA and CDR2 YSYEKL. The V and J ends lost 0 bases and 4 bases respectively, with 13 bases between them. CDR3: CASSQDSQGSYNSPLHF. In DNA, the CDR3 is TGCGCCAGCAGCCAAGATAGTCAGGGCTCTTATAATTCACCCCTCCACTTT.

The chain carries TRBV6-5 and TRBJ1-1; D is perhaps TRBD1 (6 bases). CDR1 and CDR2 from the germline V gene are MNHEY and SVGAGI. This CDR3 is built from 12 residues. The V gene lost 6 bases and the J gene lost 6 bases, with 11 bases spanning the gap. The CDR3 coding sequence is TGTGCCAGCAGGGGGGGGCTCGCTGAAGCTTTCTTT. Translating it yields CASRGGLAEAFF.

The chain joins TRBV19 to TRBJ1-5, with 8 bases aligning to TRBD1. Unmatched junction bases numbered 10, after V lost 3 bases and J lost 9 bases. This CDR3 spans 15 amino acids. CDR1 and CDR2 (germline): LNHDA, SQIVND (reference sequence). The CDR3 sequence is CASSMGRTGNGPQHF. DNA of the CDR3: TGTGCCAGTAGTATGGGTCGGACAGGGAACGGGCCCCAGCATTTT.

The rearrangement uses TRBV7-3 and TRBJ2-1; 10 bases are a match to TRBD2. Trimming at V came to 6 bases and at J to 4 bases, leaving 12 bases not matched to a gene. This CDR3 contains 17 residues. The germline gives CDR1 SGHTA, CDR2 FQGTGA. CDR3 nucleotide sequence: TGTGCCAGCAGGGGCTTCATAGCGGGAGGCGAGTACAATGAGCAGTTCTTC. It specifies CASRGFIAGGEYNEQFF.

This chain links TRBV2 with TRBJ1-4; 7 bases are a match to TRBD1. The trim removed 5 bases at V and 7 bases at J, leaving 10 bases unmatched. Germline CDR1 and CDR2: SNHLY and FYNNEI. CDR3 length equals 15 residues. CDR3 sequence (DNA): TGTGCCAGCAGTATTGACAGGGAAGTCGCTGAAAAACTGTTTTTT. It translates to CASSIDREVAEKLFF.

Details on this clone: The same CDR3 also results from other DNA sequences found in this sample. The chain recombines TRBV3-1 (or the pseudogene TRBV3-2) with TRBJ1-3; possibly TRBD1 for D (5 bases). The germline V gene has CDR1 LGHDT and CDR2 YNNKEL (reference sequence). Trimming stripped 0 bases from V and 4 bases from J, with 10 bases between. The CDR3 contains 15 residues. As DNA, the CDR3 is TGTGCCAGCAGCCAAGACAGGGTATCAGGAAACACCATATATTTT. This translates into CASSQDRVSGNTIYF.

The chain carries TRBV30 and TRBJ1-2; maybe TRBD1 (5 bases). Germline-derived CDR1 and CDR2 are GTSNPN and SVGIG (reference sequence). This CDR3 is built from 13 residues. The V end lost 7 bases, the J end lost 7 bases, and 19 bases lay between the germline ends. DNA of the CDR3: TGTGCCTTCCTCCCAAGGGGCGATCGTGGCTACACCTTC. This codes for CAFLPRGDRGYTF. The whole variable domain, filled in from reference TRBV30 and TRBJ1-2, reads SQTIHQWPATLVQPVGSPLSLECTVEGTSNPNLYWYRQAAGRGLQLLFYSVGIGQISSEVPQNLSASRPQDRQFILSSKKLLLSDSGFYLCAFLPRGDRGYTFGSGTRLTVV.

This chain links TRBV4-3 with TRBJ1-2; TRBD1 might be the D (6 bases). CDR3 size: 16 residues. V was cut by 0 bases and J by 2 bases, with 13 bases left in between. The germline V gene has CDR1 LGHNA and CDR2 YSLEER. The CDR3 DNA sequence: TGCGCCAGCAGCCAAGATCCCAGGACAGAAAACTATGGCTACACCTTC. Residues: CASSQDPRTENYGYTF.

The chain joins TRBV6-6 to TRBJ1-2, with D maybe TRBD1 (6 bases). Looked up from germline, CDR1 is MNHNY and CDR2 is SVGAGI (reference sequence). This CDR3 is 16 amino acids long. Trimming removed 2 bases at V and 0 bases at J, with 13 bases between. CDR3 sequence: CASSYGTGQANYGYTF. The CDR3 nucleotides read TGTGCCAGCAGTTACGGAACAGGGCAGGCTAACTATGGCTACACCTTC.